These 21 T cell receptor beta chains originate from one sample sequenced in a study of T cell clones after liver transplantation. Profiled with immunoSEQ multiplex PCR; TCRdb holds only in-frame clones, not every one. Of roughly 97,000 clones listed, around 86% are singletons. This sample comprised CD4+ T cells from blood, obtained before liver transplant. These receptors came from a human donor who received a liver transplant.

The chain combines TRBV7-8 with TRBJ2-7; D remains ambiguous. The CDR3 is made up of 15 amino acids. V lost 5 bases, J lost 1 base, and 15 bases lay in between. Germline lookup yields CDR1 SGHVS and CDR2 FQNEAQ. CDR3 amino acids: CASSRLTTRSYEQYF. CDR3 in DNA: TGTGCCAGCAGCCGACTGACGACACGATCCTACGAGCAGTACTTC. Filled out from reference TRBV7-8 and TRBJ2-7, the complete variable domain reads GAGVSQSPRYKVAKRGQDVALRCDPISGHVSLFWYQQALGQGPEFLTYFQNEAQLDKSGLPSDRFFAERPEGSVSTLKIQRTQQEDSAVYLCASSRLTTRSYEQYFGPGTRLTVT.

V is TRBV27 and J is TRBJ2-1; D ambiguous. Looked up from germline, CDR1 is MNHEY and CDR2 is SMNVEV (reference sequence). V dropped 7 bases and J dropped 0 bases, with 13 bases sitting between them. This CDR3 has 15 amino acids. As DNA, the CDR3 is TGTGCCAGCAAGGTGCTGATGGGCTCCTACAATGAGCAGTTCTTC. This encodes CASKVLMGSYNEQFF.

The rearrangement uses TRBV5-1 and TRBJ2-3; tentative D call: TRBD1 (6 bases). Germline V lookup: CDR1 SGHRS, CDR2 YFSETQ. The CDR3 contains 17 residues. The V gene lost 4 bases and the J gene lost 6 bases, with 24 bases spanning the gap. CDR3 DNA sequence: TGCGCCAGCAGCCTGCAGGAGAGGGGGTTGACTCGCGATACGCAGTATTTT. It specifies CASSLQERGLTRDTQYF. The variable domain in full, completed from reference TRBV5-1 and TRBJ2-3, reads KAGVTQTPRYLIKTRGQQVTLSCSPISGHRSVSWYQQTPGQGLQFLFEYFSETQRNKGNFPGRFSGRQFSNSRSEMNVSTLELGDSALYLCASSLQERGLTRDTQYFGPGTRLTVL.

The gene calls are TRBV7-6 and TRBJ1-2; D gene uncertain. V was clipped by 5 bases and J by 2 bases, with 18 bases between them. Germline CDR1 is SGHVS and CDR2 is FNYEAQ. The length of the CDR3 is 16 residues. Here the CDR3 reads CASSPTVNLNNYGYTF. DNA of the CDR3: TGTGCCAGCAGCCCCACCGTTAACCTAAACAACTATGGCTACACCTTC.

The chain's CDR3 is CASTTGSGYTF. The DNA for the CDR3 is TGTGCCAGTACAACAGGGTCTGGCTACACCTTC. J is TRBJ1-2 and V is TRBV19; D may be TRBD1 (6 bases). The germline CDR1 and CDR2 sequences are LNHDA and SQIVND (reference sequence). This CDR3 has 11 amino acids. Trimming removed 7 bases at V and 7 bases at J, with 10 bases between.

The chain joins TRBV28 to TRBJ2-3, with TRBD1 matching 7 bases. This CDR3 comprises 15 residues. Germline CDR1 MDHEN, CDR2 SYDVKM. J was trimmed by 4 bases and V by 5 bases; bases with no gene match: 9. CDR3 bases: TGTGCCAGCAGTCCGACAGGGATTCTTTCAGATACGCAGTATTTT. It is translated as CASSPTGILSDTQYF.

The V and J genes are TRBV27 and TRBJ1-1, with D possibly TRBD1 on 6 matching bases. CDR3 length equals 17 residues. The V gene's germline CDR1 is MNHEY and CDR2 SMNVEV (reference sequence). With 3 bases removed from V and 1 base from J, the gap between germline ends came to 18 bases. This CDR3 reads CASSLGGWGASNTEAFF. DNA of the CDR3: TGTGCCAGCAGTTTGGGTGGTTGGGGGGCTTCGAACACTGAAGCTTTCTTT.

This rearrangement joins TRBV5-4 to TRBJ2-2, with 10 bases fitting TRBD1. CDR1 and CDR2 from the germline V gene are SGHNT and YYREEE (reference sequence). V shed 7 bases, J shed 8 bases, and the junction held 8 bases outside the gene matches. The CDR3 is 14 amino acids. The DNA of the CDR3 is TGTGCCAGCCGACCGGGACAGGGGTTGGGGGAGCTGTTTTTT. This gives the protein CASRPGQGLGELFF.

This clone was seen only a few times. This chain connects TRBV2 to TRBJ2-7; maybe TRBD1 (6 bases). Germline V lookup: CDR1 SNHLY, CDR2 FYNNEI. Between the trimmed V and J ends, which lost 6 bases and 2 bases, there was a span of 14 bases. The length of the CDR3 is 14 residues. CDR3 amino acids: CASSPSGTPYEQYF. For the CDR3, the DNA is TGTGCCAGCAGCCCTTCCGGGACACCCTACGAGCAGTACTTC.

This sequence joins TRBV14 and TRBJ1-2, with D uncertain. Looked up from germline, CDR1 is SGHDN and CDR2 is FVKESK. Trimming cost V 4 bases and J 8 bases, with 11 bases left between them. The length of the CDR3 is 12 residues. CDR3 coding DNA: TGTGCCAGCAGCCTAGATTTATGGGGCTACACCTTC. This translates into CASSLDLWGYTF.

A few counts support this clone. The chain links TRBV5-1 to TRBJ2-1; D gene ambiguous. This CDR3 has 14 residues. Germline loops: CDR1 SGHRS, CDR2 YFSETQ. Trimming pared 4 bases from V and 3 bases from J, leaving 11 bases between. CDR3 bases: TGCGCCAGCAGCCTTATGAATCGCTACAATGAGCAGTTCTTC. This sequence encodes CASSLMNRYNEQFF.

This chain joins TRBV7-9 and TRBJ2-3; the D gene is possibly TRBD2 (5 bases). CDR1 is SEHNR and CDR2 is FQNEAQ in the germline V gene (reference sequence). The CDR3 sequence is 11 residues long. The CDR3 spells CVGGGTDTQYF. CDR3 nucleotides: TGTGTCGGAGGCGGCACAGATACGCAGTATTTT.

This clone was found once. The chain has TRBV2 and TRBJ2-7, with D possibly matching TRBD2 (6 bases). Trimming took 9 bases from V and 6 from J, leaving 18 bases between them. Germline-derived CDR1 and CDR2 are SNHLY and FYNNEI. The CDR3 is 13 amino acids. CDR3 sequence: CASGLGEDPEQYF. CDR3 sequence (DNA): TGTGCCAGTGGGTTAGGGGAGGATCCCGAGCAGTACTTC.

The rearrangement uses TRBV19 and TRBJ1-1, with D maybe TRBD1 (5 bases). This CDR3 contains 14 residues. CDR1 is LNHDA and CDR2 is SQIVND in the germline V gene (reference sequence). V was trimmed by 8 bases and J by 0 bases, leaving 13 bases between them. The CDR3 here is CASYPSRVNTEAFF. In DNA, the CDR3 is TGTGCCAGTTACCCTTCCAGGGTGAACACTGAAGCTTTCTTT.

The rearrangement links TRBV19 to TRBJ2-7, with 9 bases that match TRBD2. Trimming cost V 4 bases and J 2 bases; bases outside gene matches: 6. The CDR3 sequence is 15 residues long. In germline, CDR1 is LNHDA, CDR2 SQIVND (reference sequence). CDR3 protein: CASSTIAGVTYEQYF. In nucleotides, the CDR3 is TGTGCCAGTAGTACTATAGCGGGAGTGACCTACGAGCAGTACTTC.

The rearrangement uses TRBV7-9 and TRBJ1-3; 7 bases fit TRBD1. The germline V gene encodes CDR1 SEHNR and CDR2 FQNEAQ (reference sequence). V trimming: 5 bases; J trimming: 0 bases; junction bases outside the gene matches: 10. There are 17 residues in the CDR3. The DNA for the CDR3 is TGTGCCAGCAGCATCGACAGGGAAGATAGCTCTGGAAACACCATATATTTT. Translated: CASSIDREDSSGNTIYF. The whole variable domain, filled in from reference TRBV7-9 and TRBJ1-3, reads DTGVSQNPRHKITKRGQNVTFRCDPISEHNRLYWYRQTLGQGPEFLTYFQNEAQLEKSRLLSDRFSAERPKGSFSTLEIQRTEQGDSAMYLCASSIDREDSSGNTIYFGEGSWLTVV.

The genes are TRBV27 and TRBJ1-2; 7 nucleotides line up with TRBD1. The trim removed 7 bases at V and 5 bases at J, leaving 10 bases unmatched. Germline lookup yields CDR1 MNHEY and CDR2 SMNVEV (reference sequence). The CDR3 loop spans 14 amino acids. The DNA of the CDR3 is TGTGCCAGCACCTCAGGGGGACAGCCTTATGGCTACACCTTC. This sequence encodes CASTSGGQPYGYTF.

The V call is TRBV18, the J call TRBJ2-4; D gene uncertain. The CDR3 is made up of 16 amino acids. V lost 0 bases to trimming and J lost 0 bases, with 9 bases between them. CDR1 and CDR2 (germline): KGHSH, LQKENI. The CDR3 coding sequence is TGTGCCAGCTCACCACCGGCACGTCTAGCCAAAAACATTCAGTACTTC. This encodes CASSPPARLAKNIQYF.

A note on this clone: At one boundary the junction diverges from the germline segment, which might be a read error. The chain uses TRBV6-5 and TRBJ2-7; 11 bases align to TRBD1. Germline V CDR1 and CDR2: MNHEY, SVGAGI. The CDR3 covers 11 residues. Here the CDR3 reads CASGAGQGVWF. The DNA for the CDR3 is TGTGCCAGCGGCGCGGGACAGGGGGTTTGGTTC.

The chain links TRBV2 to TRBJ1-1; D may be TRBD1 (5 bases). Germline CDR1 and CDR2: SNHLY and FYNNEI. V lost 2 bases and J lost 3, with 7 bases in between. The CDR3 contains 13 residues. The CDR3: CASSERDYTEAFF. In nucleotides, the CDR3 is TGTGCCAGCAGTGAAAGGGACTACACTGAAGCTTTCTTT.

The chain is built from TRBV6-5 and TRBJ1-1, with a possible D match to TRBD1 (5 bases). V lost 5 bases, J lost 6 bases, and 16 bases lay in between. The CDR3 covers 14 residues. Germline values: CDR1 MNHEY, CDR2 SVGAGI. CDR3 in DNA: TGTGCCAGCAGTGACCCCCCAGGGCGCCCTGAAGCTTTCTTT. As protein: CASSDPPGRPEAFF.